The 16 T cell receptor beta chains reported below all come from one sample, sequenced in a study of T cell changes during pregnancy in multiple sclerosis. The assay was immunoSEQ multiplex PCR, and TCRdb's table has in-frame clones only and misses some. The sample has roughly 20,000 clones, more than 85% seen once. Sequencing used CD8+ T cells from peripheral blood mononuclear cells, obtained in the first trimester of pregnancy. These receptor sequences come from a female donor with multiple sclerosis, enrolled in a pregnancy study.

The chain employs TRBV2 and TRBJ2-7; a possible D gene is TRBD1 (5 bases). CDR3 length: 12 amino acids. The V gene lost 6 bases and the J gene lost 3 bases, with 9 bases spanning the gap. The germline CDR1 and CDR2 sequences are SNHLY and FYNNEI. This CDR3 reads CASSKDNYEQYF. The DNA of the CDR3 is TGTGCCAGCAGCAAGGACAACTACGAGCAGTACTTC.

By frequency in the sample, this clone is medium-sized. This sequence joins TRBV7-9 and TRBJ2-5; TRBD2 matches at 8 bases. Germline V gene data show CDR1 as SEHNR and CDR2 as FQNEAQ (reference sequence). V gave up 1 base and J gave up 0 bases; unmatched junction bases: 10. This CDR3 region has 18 residues. This chain's CDR3 is CASSLGERAGVNQETQYF. The CDR3 nucleotides are TGTGCCAGCAGCTTAGGCGAACGAGCGGGAGTAAACCAAGAGACCCAGTACTTC.

This rearrangement joins TRBV10-3 to TRBJ1-2; 10 nucleotides agree with TRBD1. Germline V CDR1 and CDR2: ENHRY, SYGVKD. The CDR3 runs 15 residues. V shed 4 bases, J shed 8 bases, and the junction held 10 bases outside the gene matches. The CDR3 sequence: CAISAGQGGVRGYTF. The CDR3 DNA is TGTGCCATCAGTGCTGGACAGGGGGGGGTTAGGGGCTACACCTTC.

The gene calls are TRBV7-9 and TRBJ2-1; 11 nucleotides align to TRBD2. In germline, CDR1 is SEHNR, CDR2 FQNEAQ (reference sequence). J lost 5 bases, V lost 5 bases, and 8 bases had no gene match. The CDR3 has 16 residues. CDR3 nucleotides: TGTGCCAGCAGCCCCAAGACTAGCGGGATTAACAATGAGCAGTTCTTC. Its translation is CASSPKTSGINNEQFF.

The J gene is TRBJ2-6, the V gene TRBV19; tentative D call: TRBD1 (5 bases). V was shortened by 8 bases and J by 0 bases, with 14 bases between the two germline ends. In germline, CDR1 is LNHDA, CDR2 SQIVND (reference sequence). The CDR3 length is 16 residues. The CDR3 coding sequence is TGTGCCAGTTTACCGACAGTTTTCTCTGGGGCCAACGTCCTGACTTTC. It specifies CASLPTVFSGANVLTF.

The chain carries TRBV29-1 and TRBJ1-1; D is unclear. Deletions cut 0 bases from V and 5 bases from J, with 7 bases between. Germline V CDR1 and CDR2: SQVTM, ANQGSEA. This CDR3 is built from 12 residues. The CDR3 reads CSVEDRLTEAFF. The CDR3 DNA is TGCAGCGTTGAAGACCGACTAACTGAAGCTTTCTTT.

Note on this clone: The junction does not match germline at one end; this may be a read error. The chain employs TRBV7-7 and TRBJ2-5, with TRBD1 matching over 10 bases. Germline V gene data show CDR1 as SSHAT and CDR2 as FNYEAQ (reference sequence). The CDR3 runs to 15 residues. The DNA for the CDR3 is TGTGCTAGCAGCTGGGGACAGGGGACCACAGAGACCCAGTACTTC. Encoded protein: CASSWGQGTTETQYF.

About this clone itself: A junction end diverges from the germline sequence, so it may reflect a read error. The chain links TRBV29-1 to TRBJ2-7, with a tentative D call TRBD2 (5 bases). The V gene's germline CDR1 is SQVTM and CDR2 ANQGSEA. The CDR3 is 13 residues long. The chain's CDR3 is CSVEVGGRYEQYF. The CDR3, as DNA: TGCAGCGTAGAAGTCGGAGGTCGCTACGAGCAGTACTTC.

This clone was counted a single time. The rearrangement joins TRBV9 to TRBJ2-1; no reliable D call. The CDR3 has 17 residues. The germline V gene has CDR1 SGDLS and CDR2 YYNGEE. V shed 3 bases and J shed 3 bases, with 19 bases lying between them. As DNA, the CDR3 is TGTGCCAGCAGCGCCGTATCAGCGAGTTTAGGCTACAATGAGCAGTTCTTC. It is translated as CASSAVSASLGYNEQFF.

This chain joins TRBV5-1 and TRBJ1-2; a weak D match, TRBD1 (5 bases). The CDR3 length is 12 residues. Trimming took off 0 bases at V and 6 bases at J, with 6 bases between the two ends. The germline V gene encodes CDR1 SGHRS and CDR2 YFSETQ. This chain's CDR3 is CASSLEGNGYTF. CDR3 in DNA: TGCGCCAGCAGCTTGGAGGGGAATGGCTACACCTTC.

The chain uses TRBV14 and TRBJ2-1; 8 nucleotides match TRBD2. This CDR3 comprises 16 residues. Looked up from germline, CDR1 is SGHDN and CDR2 is FVKESK. Unmatched junction bases numbered 3, after V lost 0 bases and J lost 2 bases. Written as DNA, the CDR3 is TGTGCCAGCAGCCAAGATGCCGGGAGGGCCTACAATGAGCAGTTCTTC. It is translated as CASSQDAGRAYNEQFF. Drawing the rest from reference TRBV14 and TRBJ2-1, the complete variable domain is EAGVTQFPSHSVIEKGQTVTLRCDPISGHDNLYWYRRVMGKEIKFLLHFVKESKQDESGMPNNRFLAERTGGTYSTLKVQPAELEDSGVYFCASSQDAGRAYNEQFFGPGTRLTVL.

Details on this clone: At one of its ends the junction is not consistent with the germline gene, which may arise from a read error. The chain is built from TRBV13 and TRBJ1-2, with D perhaps matching TRBD1 (6 bases). This CDR3 spans 18 amino acids. CDR1 is PRHDT, CDR2 FYEKMQ, per germline (reference sequence). DNA of the CDR3: TGTGCCAGCAGCCTAGGGCCGAGCGGGGACACCATTAACTATGGCTACACCTTC. This codes for CASSLGPSGDTINYGYTF.

V is TRBV6-5 and J is TRBJ2-1; the D gene is possibly TRBD1 (8 bases). V lost 7 bases to trimming and J lost 7 bases, with 17 bases between them. The CDR3 runs to 14 residues. CDR1 and CDR2 from the germline V gene are MNHEY and SVGAGI. The CDR3 coding sequence is TGTGCCAGCACAACAGGGGGGGTTGGAAATGAGCAGTTCTTC. Amino acids: CASTTGGVGNEQFF.

This clone has only a few counts. This sequence joins TRBV9 and TRBJ1-1; perhaps TRBD1 as D (6 bases). CDR1 and CDR2 from the germline V gene are SGDLS and YYNGEE. The CDR3 loop spans 13 amino acids. V shed 9 bases and J shed 1 base, with 13 bases lying between them. CDR3 protein: CATTGRGNTEAFF. CDR3 bases: TGTGCCACCACGGGCAGGGGGAACACTGAAGCTTTCTTT. The full variable domain, rest sourced from reference TRBV9 and TRBJ1-1, is DSGVTQTPKHLITATGQRVTLRCSPRSGDLSVYWYQQSLDQGLQFLIQYYNGEERAKGNILERFSAQQFPDLHSELNLSSLELGDSALYFCATTGRGNTEAFFGQGTRLTVV.

The V and J genes are TRBV19 and TRBJ2-1; 16 nucleotides align to TRBD2. Germline CDR1 LNHDA, CDR2 SQIVND (reference sequence). CDR3 length: 16 amino acids. The V and J ends lost 5 bases and 8 bases, in that order; junction bases with no gene match: 6. The CDR3 sequence: CASSSGLAGGPDEQFF. CDR3 coding DNA: TGTGCCAGTAGTTCGGGACTAGCGGGAGGGCCCGATGAGCAGTTCTTC.

The V call is TRBV2, the J call TRBJ2-1; D ambiguous. Trimming took 4 bases from V and 8 from J, leaving 15 bases between them. This CDR3 region has 14 residues. The germline CDR1 and CDR2 sequences are SNHLY and FYNNEI. CDR3 residues: CASSVRLVLDEQFF. The CDR3 coding sequence is TGTGCCAGCAGTGTTAGATTAGTCTTGGATGAGCAGTTCTTC.